Sequencing of this T cell receptor beta chain was carried out in a study of CD8 T cells in Susac syndrome. Study outcomes and limitations: In Susac syndrome, the CD4+ T cell repertoires did not show clonal expansion. The study's TCR sequencing and HLA analysis drew on a certain number of individuals. That number was acknowledged as relatively small.

As to this clonotype: No antigen is known for it.

Reverse transcription used about 0.45 to 1 ug RNA and random hexamers. immunoSEQ multiplex PCR amplified TCR beta CDR3 across 54 Vbeta, 13 Jbeta. TCRdb redid the calling of the immunoSEQ multiplex PCR reads with MiXCR, one entry per CDR3 protein. Of roughly 220,000 distinct CDR3 sequences in the sample, 94% are singletons; the top ten hold around 0.16%. TEMRA cells were FACS-enriched, while CD8+ and CD4+ T cells were negatively isolated. Germline loops: CDR1 DFQATT, CDR2 SNEGSKA (reference sequence). This CDR3 spans 11 amino acids. V was shortened by 1 base and J by 8 bases, with 6 bases between the two germline ends.

The sequence was collected from a human donor with Susac syndrome. The chain carries TRBV20-1 and TRBJ2-1; D remains ambiguous. What was sequenced was CD4+ T cells from PBMCs. For the CDR3, the DNA is TGCAGTGCTAGAGTTGTGGATGAGCAGTTCTTC. It translates to CSARVVDEQFF.